A selection of T cell receptor beta chains follows, all from one sample in a study of CD8 T cells in ankylosing spondylitis. TCRdb reprocessed the 5' RACE reads via MiXCR and lists one record per CDR3 protein. The table includes around 320,000 distinct CDR3 sequences, around 20% detected once. Sequenced: blood, either unsorted or a sorted T cell fraction (not recorded which). The receptor source for this set is a female donor with ankylosing spondylitis or in good health (not recorded which). Both conserved end residues are part of each CDR3. Fields, in order: V gene, J gene, CDR3 protein.

v_call: TRBV10-3; j_call: TRBJ2-7; cdr3_aa: CAITHQILGPYEQYF
v_call: TRBV20-1; j_call: TRBJ2-1; cdr3_aa: CSASGVSYNEQFF
v_call: TRBV4-2; j_call: TRBJ1-5; cdr3_aa: CASSQEEEGDQPQHF
v_call: TRBV20-1; j_call: TRBJ1-1; cdr3_aa: CSARMAGSNTEAFF
v_call: TRBV7-3; j_call: TRBJ1-2; cdr3_aa: CASSSAGGAGGYTF
v_call: TRBV7-9; j_call: TRBJ2-1; cdr3_aa: CASSSASSYNEQFF
v_call: TRBV6-5; j_call: TRBJ2-1; cdr3_aa: CASSYSSGGGGYNEQFF
v_call: TRBV6-2/TRBV6-3; j_call: TRBJ2-3; cdr3_aa: CASSYYEAHTDTQYF
v_call: TRBV6-5; j_call: TRBJ2-6; cdr3_aa: CASSYEGAGANVLTF
v_call: TRBV6-2/TRBV6-3; j_call: TRBJ2-1; cdr3_aa: CASSQGSSSYNEQFF
v_call: TRBV5-1; j_call: TRBJ1-5; cdr3_aa: CASSLEGGQPQHF
v_call: TRBV4-3; j_call: TRBJ2-1; cdr3_aa: CASSQQRGYNEQFF
v_call: TRBV16; j_call: TRBJ1-2; cdr3_aa: CASSQYPITGTGSIGGYTF
v_call: TRBV5-1; j_call: TRBJ2-1; cdr3_aa: CASSPGLAGVLNEQFF
v_call: TRBV6-5; j_call: TRBJ2-7; cdr3_aa: CASSYLGRQGPDEQYF
v_call: TRBV6-2/TRBV6-3; j_call: TRBJ2-1; cdr3_aa: CASTPTPSPGGGYEQFF
v_call: TRBV27; j_call: TRBJ1-5; cdr3_aa: CASSRDSGVGQPQHF